The 25 T cell receptor beta chains below all came from one sample that was sequenced in a study of T cell responses to AZD1222 COVID-19 vaccine. TCRdb keeps only in-frame clones here, not all; method: immunoSEQ multiplex PCR. The sample shows under 95,000 clones, over 75% of them seen only once. Source: peripheral blood, taken on day 0 of AZD1222 vaccination. The receptors shown here come from an adult in good health.

V and J are TRBV18 and TRBJ2-3; 7 bases line up with TRBD1. The junction had 6 bases not matched to a gene; V was cut back by 2 bases and J by 4 bases. Germline V gene lookup returns CDR1 KGHSH and CDR2 LQKENI. This CDR3 is built from 15 residues. The CDR3 coding sequence is TGTGCCAGCTCACCAGCGACAGGGAGCGCAGATACGCAGTATTTT. Translation: CASSPATGSADTQYF.

The gene calls are TRBV29-1 and TRBJ2-7; either TRBD1 or TRBD2 may fit D (5 bases each). The V gene lost 6 bases and the J gene lost 2 bases, with 23 bases spanning the gap. This CDR3 spans 16 amino acids. CDR1 is SQVTM, CDR2 ANQGSEA, per germline. This CDR3 reads CSVARIPGRPPYEQYF. DNA of the CDR3: TGCAGCGTCGCCCGAATTCCGGGACGCCCGCCCTACGAGCAGTACTTC.

This chain uses TRBV28 with TRBJ1-4; D is uncertain. The CDR3 runs to 16 residues. Trimming stripped 2 bases from V and 8 bases from J, with 18 bases between. Germline lookup yields CDR1 MDHEN and CDR2 SYDVKM. Here the CDR3 reads CASSLTGIGPREKLFF. As DNA, the CDR3 is TGTGCCAGCAGTTTAACTGGGATTGGGCCTCGGGAAAAACTGTTTTTT.

V and J are TRBV28 and TRBJ1-1; 8 nucleotides align to TRBD1. From germline, CDR1 is MDHEN and CDR2 SYDVKM. Trimming cost V 5 bases and J 6 bases; bases outside gene matches: 11. CDR3 length: 15 residues. In nucleotides, the CDR3 is TGTGCCAGCAGTACGACAGGGGCAGGAGCGGCTGAAGCTTTCTTT. It codes for CASSTTGAGAAEAFF.

This chain uses TRBV5-1 with TRBJ1-2; possible D gene TRBD1, 5 bases. CDR1 and CDR2 from the germline V gene are SGHRS and YFSETQ. V lost 0 bases, J lost 8 bases, and 17 bases lay in between. The CDR3 length is 15 residues. For the CDR3, the DNA is TGCGCCAGCAGCTTGGTTTCAGGCAGGGACCGCGGCTACACCTTC. It specifies CASSLVSGRDRGYTF.

The genes are TRBV29-1 and TRBJ2-7; 11 bases are a match to TRBD1. Germline V gene sequence: CDR1 SQVTM, CDR2 ANQGSEA. This CDR3 is built from 14 residues. V dropped 4 bases and J dropped 3; count of bases not matched to a gene: 5. The CDR3 protein is CSVVTGTGGYEQYF. CDR3 nucleotides: TGCAGCGTTGTTACCGGGACAGGGGGCTACGAGCAGTACTTC.

V gene TRBV6-1 combines with J gene TRBJ2-7; TRBD1 agrees at 8 bases. This CDR3 contains 13 residues. From germline, CDR1 is MNHNS and CDR2 SASEGT. The V gene end was trimmed by 6 bases and the J gene end by 3 bases; junction bases not matched to a gene: 4. As DNA, the CDR3 is TGTGCCAGCAGCCCCGGGACAGGCTACGAGCAGTACTTC. Translation gives CASSPGTGYEQYF.

V is TRBV7-8 and J is TRBJ2-7; 8 nucleotides align to TRBD2. This CDR3 is built from 15 residues. The germline V gene has CDR1 SGHVS and CDR2 FQNEAQ. Unmatched junction bases numbered 14, after V lost 7 bases and J lost 6 bases. Here the CDR3 reads CASTGSGSLHPEQYF. Here the CDR3 DNA reads TGTGCCAGCACAGGAAGCGGGAGCCTTCACCCCGAGCAGTACTTC.

V gene TRBV29-1 combines with J gene TRBJ1-1; 11 nucleotides agree with TRBD1. The CDR3 extends over 13 amino acids. Germline V gene data show CDR1 as SQVTM and CDR2 as ANQGSEA. With 5 bases clipped from V and 8 bases from J, the junction kept 7 bases outside the gene matches. The CDR3 coding sequence is TGCAGCGTTTTAGGACAGGGGGCAAGGGAAGCTTTCTTT. As protein: CSVLGQGAREAFF.

The gene calls are TRBV11-2 and TRBJ1-1, with 8 bases lining up with TRBD1. Trimming took 4 bases from V and 5 from J; bases not matched to a gene: 3. The CDR3 has 13 amino acids. Germline assignment: CDR1 SGHAT and CDR2 FQNNGV. The CDR3 region is CASSSWTGTEAFF. The DNA for the CDR3 is TGTGCCAGCAGCTCTTGGACAGGGACTGAAGCTTTCTTT. Supplemented by reference TRBV11-2 and TRBJ1-1, the full variable domain reads EAGVAQSPRYKIIEKRQSVAFWCNPISGHATLYWYQQILGQGPKLLIQFQNNGVVDDSQLPKDRFSAERLKGVDSTLKIQPAKLEDSAVYLCASSSWTGTEAFFGQGTRLTVV.

This sequence joins TRBV7-9 and TRBJ1-1, with D perhaps matching TRBD1 (5 bases). Trimming pared 5 bases from V and 0 bases from J, leaving 16 bases between. CDR3 length: 16 amino acids. Germline V gene data show CDR1 as SEHNR and CDR2 as FQNEAQ (reference sequence). Here the CDR3 reads CASSPTRGAMNTEAFF. The CDR3 DNA follows: TGTGCCAGCAGCCCAACGCGAGGGGCGATGAACACTGAAGCTTTCTTT.

The CDR3 reads CASSSLHEQYF. As DNA, the CDR3 is TGTGCCAGCAGCTCCCTTCACGAGCAGTACTTC. The chain combines TRBV5-6 with TRBJ2-7; D is unclear. V lost 3 bases and J lost 5, with 6 bases in between. Looked up from germline, CDR1 is SGHDT and CDR2 is YYEEEE. The CDR3 runs to 11 residues.

This clone was counted once. The rearrangement uses TRBV27 and TRBJ1-1; no firm D call. V lost 4 bases, J lost 5 bases, and 11 bases lay in between. Germline V CDR1 and CDR2: MNHEY, SMNVEV (reference sequence). The CDR3 contains 13 residues. This CDR3 is CASSYDTRTEAFF. DNA for the CDR3: TGTGCCAGCAGTTACGATACAAGAACTGAAGCTTTCTTT.

The chain couples TRBV2 to TRBJ1-5; tentative D call: TRBD1 (5 bases). Trimming left V 6 bases short and J 3 bases short, with 15 bases between. Germline V gene sequence: CDR1 SNHLY, CDR2 FYNNEI. The CDR3 runs to 15 residues. The CDR3 sequence: CASRKTEGTNQPQHF. The CDR3 region has the DNA TGTGCCAGCAGGAAGACAGAGGGGACCAATCAGCCCCAGCATTTT.

V usage is TRBV9 and J usage is TRBJ2-5; D may correspond to TRBD1 or TRBD2 (5 bases each). V gave up 7 bases and J gave up 4 bases, with 11 bases separating them. This CDR3 region has 12 residues. Germline-derived CDR1 and CDR2 are SGDLS and YYNGEE. CDR3 in amino acids: CASAGDGETQYF. In nucleotides, the CDR3 is TGTGCCAGCGCCGGGGACGGAGAGACCCAGTACTTC. Full variable domain (remainder filled in from reference TRBV9 and TRBJ2-5): DSGVTQTPKHLITATGQRVTLRCSPRSGDLSVYWYQQSLDQGLQFLIQYYNGEERAKGNILERFSAQQFPDLHSELNLSSLELGDSALYFCASAGDGETQYFGPGTRLLVL.

V is TRBV7-8 and J is TRBJ1-3; the D is unclear. There are 14 residues in the CDR3. Deletions cut 5 bases from V and 4 bases from J, with 12 bases between. Looked up from germline, CDR1 is SGHVS and CDR2 is FQNEAQ. Here the CDR3 reads CASSPDREGNTIYF. The DNA for the CDR3 is TGTGCCAGCAGCCCGGATAGGGAAGGAAACACCATATATTTT.

The chain employs TRBV5-1 and TRBJ1-2; D remains ambiguous. This CDR3 region has 12 residues. Trimming removed 9 bases at V and 5 bases at J, with 14 bases between. Per the germline V gene, CDR1 is SGHRS and CDR2 is YFSETQ. The CDR3 sequence: CATGPDRYGYTF. The CDR3 DNA sequence: TGCGCCACGGGCCCGGATAGGTATGGCTACACCTTC.

This clone was seen only a few times. The chain uses TRBV5-6 and TRBJ2-7; tentative D call: TRBD1 (6 bases). This CDR3 contains 14 residues. V was cut by 0 bases and J by 4 bases, with 11 bases left in between. Germline V gene lookup returns CDR1 SGHDT and CDR2 YYEEEE. CDR3 sequence reads: CASSLGTDIYEQYF. CDR3 nucleotides: TGTGCCAGCAGCTTGGGGACAGACATTTACGAGCAGTACTTC.

The chain uses TRBV6-5 and TRBJ1-2; a possible D gene is TRBD1 (6 bases). The V gene's germline CDR1 is MNHEY and CDR2 SVGAGI. This CDR3 contains 15 residues. V was trimmed by 2 bases and J by 6 bases, leaving 16 bases between them. The CDR3 DNA reads TGTGCCAGCAGTTACGCATCGGGGGCAGGGGATGGCTACACCTTC. Amino acid sequence: CASSYASGAGDGYTF.

This chain connects TRBV7-4 to TRBJ1-1; no clear D gene. Germline CDR1 reads SGHVT; CDR2 reads SQSDAQ. The CDR3 totals 14 residues. Trimming shortened V by 3 bases and J by 0 bases, and 8 bases separated the two germline ends. CDR3 DNA: TGTGCCAGCAGCTTCGATGAGGTGAACACTGAAGCTTTCTTT. This gives the protein CASSFDEVNTEAFF.

The V gene is TRBV28, the J gene TRBJ1-5; maybe TRBD1 (6 bases). The V end was cut by 1 base, the J end by 3 bases, with 13 bases between. CDR3 length: 16 amino acids. Per the germline V gene, CDR1 is MDHEN and CDR2 is SYDVKM. The CDR3 bases are TGTGCCAGCAGTTTATCGTTAAGGGGGAACAATCAGCCCCAGCATTTT. Translating gives CASSLSLRGNNQPQHF.

The J gene is TRBJ2-3, the V gene TRBV28; 8 nucleotides align to TRBD1. The J segment lost 7 bases and the V segment lost 6 bases, leaving 12 bases of the junction unmatched. CDR1 is MDHEN and CDR2 is SYDVKM in the germline V gene. The CDR3 has 15 amino acids. CDR3 DNA sequence: TGTGCCAGCAGCCCGGGACAGGCCGGCGCCTATACGCAGTATTTT. Translating it yields CASSPGQAGAYTQYF.

CDR3 in amino acids: CATDRGSYGYTF. Here the CDR3 DNA reads TGTGCCACTGACAGGGGTTCCTATGGCTACACCTTC. V is TRBV10-3 and J is TRBJ1-2; 8 bases map to TRBD1. The CDR3 consists of 12 residues. V was clipped by 10 bases and J by 4 bases; unmatched bases: 5. The germline gives CDR1 ENHRY, CDR2 SYGVKD.

The V and J genes are TRBV12-5 and TRBJ2-7; D remains unclear. CDR1 and CDR2 (germline): LGHNT, FRNRAP. The V gene lost 1 base and the J gene lost 5 bases, with 9 bases spanning the gap. The CDR3 spans 13 residues. The chain's CDR3 is CASGLDGYNEQYF. CDR3 DNA sequence: TGTGCTAGTGGTTTGGACGGGTATAACGAGCAGTACTTC.

The chain employs TRBV27 and TRBJ1-4; D is perhaps TRBD1 (5 bases). V lost 2 bases and J lost 7, with 14 bases in between. Germline CDR1 MNHEY, CDR2 SMNVEV (reference sequence). CDR3 length: 15 residues. The CDR3 here is CASSLGSRAGEKLFF. For the CDR3, the DNA is TGTGCCAGCAGTTTAGGATCCAGGGCGGGTGAAAAACTGTTTTTT.